This TCR beta chain is from a study of OX40 agonist ivuxolimab in advanced cancers. Points from the study as a whole: Expanded clones were, on average, more numerous in CD8+ T cells than in CD4+. A proportion of nonresponders additionally exhibited low normalized T-cell clonal expansion.

Profiled with immunoSEQ multiplex PCR; TCRdb holds only in-frame clones, not every one. The top ten clones hold about 8.5% of a sample with tens of thousands of clones, about 90% of them seen once. This CDR3 has 16 amino acids. V was pared by 2 bases and J by 7 bases, with 9 bases of the junction left unmatched. Germline lookup yields CDR1 MNHEY and CDR2 SMNVEV (reference sequence). A word on this clone: Antigen: not known.

Sample: CD4+ or CD8+ T cells sorted from blood, taken in a trial of the OX40 agonist ivuxolimab. The source is an adult with an advanced solid tumor such as melanoma, head and neck, liver or kidney cancer. The gene calls are TRBV27 and TRBJ2-7; 12 bases line up with TRBD1. The CDR3, as DNA: TGTGCCAGCAGTTTAATAGGGACAGGGGGCGCGGAAGAGCAGTACTTC. It specifies CASSLIGTGGAEEQYF.